The clone carrying this TCR beta chain was observed many times. MiXCR, applied by TCRdb to the 5' RACE reads, yields one record per CDR3 protein. Of some 100,000 distinct CDR3 sequences detected, approximately 13% appear once; the ten largest clones hold around 4.5%. The time point is: longitudinal time-point 2. The study built unsorted libraries from 2 million PBMCs kept at -80 C. The sample originates from a study of neurological immune-mediated disorders. Germline CDR1 and CDR2: PRHDT and FYEKMQ (reference sequence). This CDR3 is 13 amino acids long. Trimming took off 5 bases at V and 4 bases at J, with 12 bases between the two ends.

The TCR was taken from a female donor with HTLV-1-associated myelopathy (HAM/TSP). Sequencing was performed on PBMCs. This chain connects TRBV13 to TRBJ2-7; the D is unclear. The CDR3 region is CASSPGPQYEQYF. The CDR3, as DNA: TGTGCCAGCAGCCCAGGACCCCAGTACGAGCAGTACTTC. Based on the CDR3 plus reference TRBV13 and TRBJ2-7, the full variable domain is AAGVIQSPRHLIKEKRETATLKCYPIPRHDTVYWYQQGPGQDPQFLISFYEKMQSDKGSIPDRFSAQQFSDYHSELNMSSLELGDSALYFCASSPGPQYEQYFGPGTRLTVT.